These 4 T cell receptor beta chains were sequenced from one sample in a study of cytomegalovirus exposure and HLA in healthy donors. Amplification used 60 Vbeta primers and 13 Jbeta primers. Generated by immunoSEQ multiplex PCR, the TCRdb table keeps only in-frame clones and is missing some. The sample has 280,000 or so clones, roughly 89% seen once. Input material: PBMCs. The receptors originated from a woman younger than 35 in good health and CMV-seronegative.

This chain uses TRBV11-2 with TRBJ1-6; 9 bases are shared with TRBD1. The V segment lost 5 bases and the J segment 11 bases; nucleotides outside the gene matches: 13. The CDR3 totals 16 residues. From germline, CDR1 is SGHAT and CDR2 FQNNGV. The CDR3 DNA sequence: TGTGCCAGCAGCCTTAGACAGGGGGTGGCGAAGGCACCCCTCCACTTT. Translated: CASSLRQGVAKAPLHF.

With regard to this clone: Within the sample, other DNA sequences also encode this same CDR3. V gene TRBV9 combines with J gene TRBJ2-3; TRBD1 agrees at 7 bases. With 7 bases clipped from V and 3 bases from J, the junction kept 2 bases outside the gene matches. Germline lookup yields CDR1 SGDLS and CDR2 YYNGEE. CDR3 length: 12 residues. The CDR3 spells CASSRGTDTQYF. CDR3 nucleotides: TGTGCCAGCTCCAGGGGGACAGATACGCAGTATTTT.

This chain joins TRBV7-2 and TRBJ1-1, with no clear D. Looked up from germline, CDR1 is SGHTA and CDR2 is FQGNSA. V was shortened by 4 bases and J by 1 base, with 7 bases between the two germline ends. There are 13 residues in the CDR3. In DNA form, the CDR3 reads TGTGCCAGCAGCTCAGTTTCGAACACTGAAGCTTTCTTT. Its protein is CASSSVSNTEAFF.

This chain uses TRBV27 with TRBJ1-1; 8 bases are a match to TRBD1. V gave up 1 base and J gave up 1 base; unmatched junction bases: 8. Germline lookup yields CDR1 MNHEY and CDR2 SMNVEV (reference sequence). CDR3 length: 17 residues. DNA for the CDR3: TGTGCCAGCAGTTTATACCCCTCAGACAGGGGGAACACTGAAGCTTTCTTT. As protein: CASSLYPSDRGNTEAFF.